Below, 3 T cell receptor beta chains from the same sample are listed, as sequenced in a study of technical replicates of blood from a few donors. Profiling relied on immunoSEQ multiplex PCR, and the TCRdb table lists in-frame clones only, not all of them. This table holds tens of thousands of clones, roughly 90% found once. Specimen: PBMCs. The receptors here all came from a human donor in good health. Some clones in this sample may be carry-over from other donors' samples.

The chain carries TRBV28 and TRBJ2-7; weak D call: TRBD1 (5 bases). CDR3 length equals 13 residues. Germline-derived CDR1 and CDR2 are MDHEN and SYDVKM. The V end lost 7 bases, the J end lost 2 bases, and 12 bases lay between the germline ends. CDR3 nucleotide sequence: TGTGCCAGCAATAGCCAAGGGGCCTACGAGCAGTACTTC. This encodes CASNSQGAYEQYF.

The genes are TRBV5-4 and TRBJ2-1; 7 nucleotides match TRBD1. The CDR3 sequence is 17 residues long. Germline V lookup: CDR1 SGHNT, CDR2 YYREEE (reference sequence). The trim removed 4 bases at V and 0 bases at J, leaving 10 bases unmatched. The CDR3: CASSASDRRSSYNEQFF. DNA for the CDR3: TGTGCCAGCAGCGCCTCGGACAGGCGGAGCTCCTACAATGAGCAGTTCTTC.

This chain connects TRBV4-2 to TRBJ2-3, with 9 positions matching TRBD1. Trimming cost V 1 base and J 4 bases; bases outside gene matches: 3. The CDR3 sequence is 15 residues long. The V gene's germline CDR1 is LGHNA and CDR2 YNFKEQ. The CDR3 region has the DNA TGTGCCAGCAGCCAAGCGACAGGGGGGCCAGATACGCAGTATTTT. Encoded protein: CASSQATGGPDTQYF.